These T cell receptor beta chains were read from a single sample in a study of cytomegalovirus exposure and HLA in healthy donors. The assay was immunoSEQ multiplex PCR, and TCRdb's table has in-frame clones only and misses some. The data contain some 170,000 clones, approximately 80% of them singletons. Sequenced material: PBMCs. Receptors originate from a man between 25 and 39 years old in good health and CMV-seropositive. The conserved cysteine and the conserved F or W are not part of the CDR3 here.

V gene | CDR3 protein
TRBV4-2 | ASSQEYGETNEKLF
TRBV2 | AFTGQGNEKLF
TRBV4-3 | ASSQVTGTANEKLF
TRBV4-1 | ASSHDDREPYEQY
TRBV6-5 | ASLGSGSGNTIY
TRBV5-5 | ASSLVPTGVNYGYT
TRBV6-1 | ASSAGQGNTEAF
TRBV21-1 | ASSKAAGYNSPLH
TRBV6-6 | ASSPDHSGHLYEQY
TRBV5-1 | ASSLEIGGRVGYGYT
TRBV6-6 | ASTGQDNQPQH
TRBV28 | ASSLPGSNYGYT
TRBV11-2 | ASVFQGSGNTIY
TRBV6-9 | ASSYVDRNTEAF
TRBV30 | AWSVGTARGTQY
TRBV11-2 | ASSTSRSEQF
TRBV7-6 | ASSLRGEKLF
TRBV2 | ASSPDRGRRPLH
TRBV30 | ACGPGGFTGELF
TRBV18 | ASSPVSGNTIY
TRBV4-3 | ASSLSGGEEIMNTEAF
TRBV25-1 | ASSETDRVDEKLF
TRBV6-4 | ASSDLPGQGAHEQY
TRBV5-5 | ASSPTGPSGGYTQY
TRBV7-2 | ASSLDRGRGTEAF
TRBV27 | ASSLDRGDEQY
TRBV5-8 | ASSRPQEGYNSPLH
TRBV11-3 | ASSPRLAAPYNEQF
TRBV10-3 | AISEGRGLRTDTQY
TRBV10-1 | ASSPLAGAYEQY
TRBV18 | ASSPGPGGDEQF
TRBV4-1 | ASSQGLFSTQY